This T cell receptor (beta chain) was documented in a study of T cell clones after liver transplantation. As for the study in general: Tolerance: complete withdrawal held at least one year, liver enzymes staying within twice normal.

The CDR3 extends over 14 amino acids. Germline values: CDR1 SGHDN, CDR2 FVKESK. V was clipped by 5 bases and J by 3 bases; unmatched bases: 4. Only in-frame clones appear in the TCRdb table, and some are missing; sequencing was by immunoSEQ multiplex PCR. The table shows approximately 68,000 clones, with 80% occurring only once. The source was CD4+ T cells from blood, collected before liver transplant. This clonotype was obtained from a human donor who received a liver transplant. The chain uses TRBV14 and TRBJ2-1; 7 nucleotides agree with TRBD2. Here the CDR3 DNA reads TGTGCCAGCAGCGAGCGGGACTACTACAATGAGCAGTTCTTC. Protein sequence: CASSERDYYNEQFF.